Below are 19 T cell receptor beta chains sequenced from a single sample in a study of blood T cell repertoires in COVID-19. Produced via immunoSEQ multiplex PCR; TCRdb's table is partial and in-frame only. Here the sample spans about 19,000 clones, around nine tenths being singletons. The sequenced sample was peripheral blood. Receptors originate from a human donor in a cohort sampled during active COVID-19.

The CDR3 DNA reads TGCGCCAGCAGCCAAGACGCCCACAGGCCTGATGTTTCACCCCTCCACTTT. This translates into CASSQDAHRPDVSPLHF. The chain employs TRBV4-1 and TRBJ1-6; D might be TRBD1 (5 bases). The V end lost 0 bases, the J end lost 9 bases, and 18 bases lay between the germline ends. There are 17 residues in the CDR3. Germline CDR1 is MGHRA and CDR2 is YSYEKL.

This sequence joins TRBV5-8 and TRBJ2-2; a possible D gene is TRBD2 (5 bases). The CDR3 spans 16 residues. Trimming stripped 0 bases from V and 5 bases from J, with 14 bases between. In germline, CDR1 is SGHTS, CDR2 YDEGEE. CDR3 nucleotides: TGTGCCAGCAGCTTGGCCGCGATCGGGGTAACCGGGGAGCTGTTTTTT. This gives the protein CASSLAAIGVTGELFF.

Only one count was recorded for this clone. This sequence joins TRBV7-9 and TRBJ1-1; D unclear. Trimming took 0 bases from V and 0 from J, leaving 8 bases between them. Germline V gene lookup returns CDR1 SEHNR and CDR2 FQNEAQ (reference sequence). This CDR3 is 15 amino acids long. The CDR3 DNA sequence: TGTGCCAGCAGCTTAGCTACGGGTATGAACACTGAAGCTTTCTTT. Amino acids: CASSLATGMNTEAFF.

CDR3 nucleotides: TGTGCCAGCAGCTTATCTAGCGCGGTAAACGAGCAGTACTTC. It codes for CASSLSSAVNEQYF. The chain couples TRBV7-9 to TRBJ2-7, with D tentatively TRBD2 (6 bases). CDR1 and CDR2 (germline): SEHNR, FQNEAQ (reference sequence). This CDR3 region has 14 residues. V gave up 2 bases and J gave up 5 bases, with 13 bases separating them.

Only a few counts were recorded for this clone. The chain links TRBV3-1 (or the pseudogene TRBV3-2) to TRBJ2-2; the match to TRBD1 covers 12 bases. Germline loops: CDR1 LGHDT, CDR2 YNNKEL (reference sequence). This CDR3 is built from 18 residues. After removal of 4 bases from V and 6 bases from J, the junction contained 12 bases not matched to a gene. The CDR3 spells CASSPVPGQGAVAGELFF. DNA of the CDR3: TGTGCCAGCAGCCCGGTCCCGGGACAGGGGGCAGTCGCCGGGGAGCTGTTTTTT.

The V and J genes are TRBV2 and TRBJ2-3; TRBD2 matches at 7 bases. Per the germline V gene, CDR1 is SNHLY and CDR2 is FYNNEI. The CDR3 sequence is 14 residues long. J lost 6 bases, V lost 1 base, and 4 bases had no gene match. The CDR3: CASSEGLAPDTQYF. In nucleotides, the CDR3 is TGTGCCAGCAGTGAAGGACTAGCTCCGGATACGCAGTATTTT.

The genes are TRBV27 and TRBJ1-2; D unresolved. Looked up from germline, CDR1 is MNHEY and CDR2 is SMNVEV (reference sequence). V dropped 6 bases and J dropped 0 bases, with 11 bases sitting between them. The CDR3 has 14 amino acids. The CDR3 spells CASRRVGANYGYTF. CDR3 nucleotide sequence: TGTGCCAGCAGGCGGGTGGGAGCTAACTATGGCTACACCTTC.

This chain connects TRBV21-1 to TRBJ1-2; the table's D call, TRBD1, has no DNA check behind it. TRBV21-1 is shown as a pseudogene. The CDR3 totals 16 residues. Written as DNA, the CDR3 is TGTGCCAGCAGCAAAGATTGGACAGGGGCTAACTATGGCTACACCTTC. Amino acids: CASSKDWTGANYGYTF.

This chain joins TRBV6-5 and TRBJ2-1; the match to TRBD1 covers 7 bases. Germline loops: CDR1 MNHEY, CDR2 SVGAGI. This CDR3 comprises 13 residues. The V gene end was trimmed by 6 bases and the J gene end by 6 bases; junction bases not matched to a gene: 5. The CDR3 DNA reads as TGTGCCAGCAGACTCGACAGGGTCAATGAGCAGTTCTTC. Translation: CASRLDRVNEQFF.

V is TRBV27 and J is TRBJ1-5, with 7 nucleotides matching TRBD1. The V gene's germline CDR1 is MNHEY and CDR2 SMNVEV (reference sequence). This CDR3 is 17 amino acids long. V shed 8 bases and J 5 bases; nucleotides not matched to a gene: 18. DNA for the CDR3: TGTGCCAGCCGTCCTTGGGGCGCAGGGGGTCATGATCAGCCCCAGCATTTT. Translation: CASRPWGAGGHDQPQHF.

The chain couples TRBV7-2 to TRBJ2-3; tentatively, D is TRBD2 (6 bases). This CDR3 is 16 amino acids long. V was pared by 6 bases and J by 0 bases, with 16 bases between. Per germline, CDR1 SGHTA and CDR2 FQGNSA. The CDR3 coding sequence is TGTGCCAGCAGGTCCGGGGGAACCATTAGCACAGATACGCAGTATTTT. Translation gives CASRSGGTISTDTQYF.

CDR3 protein: CASSERGGSDTQYF. CDR3 DNA: TGTGCCAGCAGTGAGCGGGGTGGGTCAGATACGCAGTATTTT. The genes are TRBV6-6 and TRBJ2-3; TRBD2 matches 7 bases. This CDR3 is 14 amino acids long. Trimming took 5 bases from V and 4 from J; bases not matched to a gene: 6. The germline CDR1 and CDR2 sequences are MNHNY and SVGAGI (reference sequence).

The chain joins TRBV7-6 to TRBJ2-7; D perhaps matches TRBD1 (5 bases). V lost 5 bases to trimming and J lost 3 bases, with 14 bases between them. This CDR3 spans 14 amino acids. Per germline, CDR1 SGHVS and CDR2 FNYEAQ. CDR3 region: CASSPLTDGYEQYF. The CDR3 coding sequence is TGTGCCAGCAGCCCGCTGACAGACGGCTACGAGCAGTACTTC.

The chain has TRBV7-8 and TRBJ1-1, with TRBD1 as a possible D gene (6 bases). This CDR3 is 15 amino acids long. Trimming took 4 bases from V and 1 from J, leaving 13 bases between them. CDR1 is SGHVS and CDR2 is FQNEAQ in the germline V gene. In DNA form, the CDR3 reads TGTGCCAGCAGCTCGCACAGGGTCGGGAACACTGAAGCTTTCTTT. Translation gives CASSSHRVGNTEAFF. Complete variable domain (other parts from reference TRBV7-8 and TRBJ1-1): GAGVSQSPRYKVAKRGQDVALRCDPISGHVSLFWYQQALGQGPEFLTYFQNEAQLDKSGLPSDRFFAERPEGSVSTLKIQRTQQEDSAVYLCASSSHRVGNTEAFFGQGTRLTVV.

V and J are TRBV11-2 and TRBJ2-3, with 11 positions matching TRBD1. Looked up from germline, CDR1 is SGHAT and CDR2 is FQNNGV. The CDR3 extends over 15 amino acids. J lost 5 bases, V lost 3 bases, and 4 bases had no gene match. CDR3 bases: TGTGCCAGCAGCTTGGGGGACAGGGGGGAAGATACGCAGTATTTT. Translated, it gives CASSLGDRGEDTQYF.

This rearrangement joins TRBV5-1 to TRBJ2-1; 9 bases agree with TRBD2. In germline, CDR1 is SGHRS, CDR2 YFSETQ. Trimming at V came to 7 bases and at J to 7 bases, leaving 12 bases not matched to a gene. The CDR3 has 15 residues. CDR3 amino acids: CASVRWRGGWNEQFF. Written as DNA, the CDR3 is TGCGCCAGCGTTAGGTGGCGGGGGGGCTGGAATGAGCAGTTCTTC.

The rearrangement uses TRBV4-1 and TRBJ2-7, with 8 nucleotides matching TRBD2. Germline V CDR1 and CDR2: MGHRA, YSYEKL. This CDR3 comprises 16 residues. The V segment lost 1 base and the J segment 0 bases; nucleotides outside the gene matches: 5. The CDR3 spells CASSQGTGGASYEQYF. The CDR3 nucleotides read TGCGCCAGCAGCCAAGGTACGGGGGGGGCCTCCTACGAGCAGTACTTC.

CDR3 bases: TGTGCCAGCAGGGACAGATACACTGAAGCTTTCTTT. It is translated as CASRDRYTEAFF. This chain links TRBV2 with TRBJ1-1; TRBD1 might be the D (6 bases). Germline V lookup: CDR1 SNHLY, CDR2 FYNNEI. The V end lost 6 bases, the J end lost 3 bases, and 8 bases lay between the germline ends. The CDR3 length is 12 residues.

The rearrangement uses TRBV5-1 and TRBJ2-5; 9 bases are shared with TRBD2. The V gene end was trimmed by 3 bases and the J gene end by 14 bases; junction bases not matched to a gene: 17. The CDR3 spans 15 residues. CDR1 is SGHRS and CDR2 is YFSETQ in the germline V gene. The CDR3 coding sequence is TGCGCCAGCAGCTGGTGGGATAGCGGGGGTGCCTCGGTCTACTTC. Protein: CASSWWDSGGASVYF.